The clone carrying this T cell receptor beta chain was observed a handful of times. This entry is derived from a study of T cell repertoires in cytomegalovirus infection. Study in general: It can be stated that public TCR beta signatures indicated CMV infection as well as a matching HLA type.

The CDR3 sequence is 14 residues long. Germline-derived CDR1 and CDR2 are SGHTA and FQGNSA. V lost 7 bases and J lost 4, with 16 bases in between. TCRdb passed the reads through MiXCR, listing each CDR3 protein once. Of 250,000 to 300,000 distinct CDR3 sequences listed, around 25% are singletons. Material for sequencing was PBMCs. The sequence derives from a human donor in good health (CMV status not recorded). Some clones in this sample may be carry-over from other donors' samples. The chain is built from TRBV7-2 and TRBJ2-5; D is possibly TRBD2 (5 bases). The DNA for the CDR3 is TGTGCCAGCACCAAAATGAGGGTGGGAGAGACCCAGTACTTC. Its protein is CASTKMRVGETQYF.